This T cell receptor (beta chain) was sequenced for a study of beta chain features in type 1 diabetes. Study context: Investigators examined some 110,000,000 sorted cells across all samples. Regarding the study as a whole: Diminished insertions and augmented deletions at VDJ junctions characterized type 1 diabetes patients. Compared to healthy donors, patients appeared to have naive, central memory and Treg TCRB repertoires that were more alike.

The study reverse transcribed the entire isolated RNA, so it sequenced expressed TCRB transcripts. Naive, central memory and regulatory T cell samples averaged about 4 million immunoSEQ reads each. Assay: immunoSEQ multiplex PCR; the TCRdb copy retains only in-frame clones and omits some. The sample lists a few hundred thousand clones, 12% to 15% occurring once. CDR1 SGHAT and CDR2 FQNNGV come from the germline V gene. V was trimmed by 7 bases and J by 5 bases, leaving 14 bases between them. CDR3 size: 13 residues. This clone showed up many times. Its antigen is still unknown. This clonotype was obtained from a man younger than 45 in good health. Sequencing was carried out using central memory CD4+ T cells from blood. The chain links TRBV11-2 to TRBJ1-1, with D maybe TRBD1 (5 bases). The CDR3 loop is CASTRLGGTEAFF. CDR3 DNA: TGTGCCAGCACCAGACTGGGGGGAACTGAAGCTTTCTTT.